This T cell receptor beta chain was profiled in a study of a mutant IDH1 vaccine in newly diagnosed glioma. Turning to the study itself: Vaccination started 4-6 weeks after radiotherapy alone, or with temozolomide cycles.

V shed 0 bases and J shed 8 bases, with 13 bases lying between them. The CDR3 runs 14 residues. Germline CDR1 and CDR2: LGHNA and YNFKEQ. Generated by immunoSEQ multiplex PCR, the TCRdb table keeps only in-frame clones and is missing some. The sample has some 47,000 clones, 80% to 85% seen once. Time point noted: week 35, safety follow-up. Each dose delivered 300 ug of mutant IDH1 20-mer peptide subcutaneously with imiquimod. Concerning this clone: The antigen is not known.

The receptor comes from a woman between 40 and 55 years old with glioma. Some clones in this sample may be carry-over from other donors' samples. The sample here was PBMCs, taken from a glioma patient whose treatment included an IDH1 peptide vaccine. The chain is built from TRBV4-2 and TRBJ1-2; D is unclear. The CDR3 sequence: CASSQDGSRDGYTF. CDR3 DNA: TGTGCCAGCAGCCAAGACGGCTCCCGAGACGGCTACACCTTC.